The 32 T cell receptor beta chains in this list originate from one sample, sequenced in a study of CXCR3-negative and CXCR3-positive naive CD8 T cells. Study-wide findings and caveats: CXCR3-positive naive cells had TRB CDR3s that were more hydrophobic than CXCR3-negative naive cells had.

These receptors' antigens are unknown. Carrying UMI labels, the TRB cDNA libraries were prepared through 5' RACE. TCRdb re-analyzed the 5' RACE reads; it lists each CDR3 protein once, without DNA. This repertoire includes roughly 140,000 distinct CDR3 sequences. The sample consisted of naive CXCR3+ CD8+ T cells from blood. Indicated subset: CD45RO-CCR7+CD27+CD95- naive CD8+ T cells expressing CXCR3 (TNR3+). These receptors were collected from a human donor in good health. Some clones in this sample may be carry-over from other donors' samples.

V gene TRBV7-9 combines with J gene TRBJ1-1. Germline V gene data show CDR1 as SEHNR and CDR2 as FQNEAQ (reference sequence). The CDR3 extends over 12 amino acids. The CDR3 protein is CASSPEYTEAFF.

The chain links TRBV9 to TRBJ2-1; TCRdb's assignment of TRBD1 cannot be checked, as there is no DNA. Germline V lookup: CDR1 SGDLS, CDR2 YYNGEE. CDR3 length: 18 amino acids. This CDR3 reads CASSVGWSSGSHYNEQFF.

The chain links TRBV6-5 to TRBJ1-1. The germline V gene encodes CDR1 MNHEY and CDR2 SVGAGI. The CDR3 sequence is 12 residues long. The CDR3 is CASSYLDTEAFF.

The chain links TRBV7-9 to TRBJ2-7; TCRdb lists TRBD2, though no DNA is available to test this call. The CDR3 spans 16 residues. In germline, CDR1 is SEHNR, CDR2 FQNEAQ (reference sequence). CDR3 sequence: CASSVASGPSSYEQYF.

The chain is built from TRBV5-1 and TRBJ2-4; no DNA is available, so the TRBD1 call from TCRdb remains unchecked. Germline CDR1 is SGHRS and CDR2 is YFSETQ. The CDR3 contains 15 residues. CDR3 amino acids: CASSPKMDRGHIQYF.

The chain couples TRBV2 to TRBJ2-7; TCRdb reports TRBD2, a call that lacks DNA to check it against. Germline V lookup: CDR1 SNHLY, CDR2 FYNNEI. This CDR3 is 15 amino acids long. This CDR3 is CASISGRASPYEQYF. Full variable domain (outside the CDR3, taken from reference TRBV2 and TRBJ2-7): EPEVTQTPSHQVTQMGQEVILRCVPISNHLYFYWYRQILGQKVEFLVSFYNNEISEKSEIFDDQFSVERPDGSNFTLKIRSTKLEDSAMYFCASISGRASPYEQYFGPGTRLTVT.

The CDR3 loop reads CASRSPTGAKQETQYF. The chain links TRBV28 to TRBJ2-5; with no DNA, the TCRdb D assignment of TRBD1 cannot be verified. CDR3 size: 16 residues. Looked up from germline, CDR1 is MDHEN and CDR2 is SYDVKM.

CDR3: CASHNGGVNTEAFF. The V gene is TRBV27, the J gene TRBJ1-1. Germline V CDR1 and CDR2: MNHEY, SMNVEV (reference sequence). This CDR3 contains 14 residues.

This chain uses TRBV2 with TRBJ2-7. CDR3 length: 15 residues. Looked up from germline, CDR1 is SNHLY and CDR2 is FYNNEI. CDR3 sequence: CASSEGRAEPYEQYF. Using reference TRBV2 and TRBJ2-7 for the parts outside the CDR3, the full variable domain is EPEVTQTPSHQVTQMGQEVILRCVPISNHLYFYWYRQILGQKVEFLVSFYNNEISEKSEIFDDQFSVERPDGSNFTLKIRSTKLEDSAMYFCASSEGRAEPYEQYFGPGTRLTVT.

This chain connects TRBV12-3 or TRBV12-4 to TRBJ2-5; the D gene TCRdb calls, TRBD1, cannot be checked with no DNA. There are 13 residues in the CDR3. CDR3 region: CASGMDSQETQYF.

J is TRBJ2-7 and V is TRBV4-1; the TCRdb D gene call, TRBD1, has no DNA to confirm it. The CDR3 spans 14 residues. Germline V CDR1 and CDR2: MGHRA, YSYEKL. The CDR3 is CASSRTTGSYEQYF.

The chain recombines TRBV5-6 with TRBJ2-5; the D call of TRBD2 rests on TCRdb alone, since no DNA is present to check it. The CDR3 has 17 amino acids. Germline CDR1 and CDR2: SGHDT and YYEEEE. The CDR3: CASSRPSFEREGETQYF.

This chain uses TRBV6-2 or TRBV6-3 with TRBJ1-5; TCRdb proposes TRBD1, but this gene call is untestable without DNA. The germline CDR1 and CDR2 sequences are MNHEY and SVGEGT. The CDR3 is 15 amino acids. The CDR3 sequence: CASTTSGNSDQPQHF.

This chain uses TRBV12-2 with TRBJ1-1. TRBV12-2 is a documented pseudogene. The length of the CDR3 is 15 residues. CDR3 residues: CASRLNEAGSAEAFF.

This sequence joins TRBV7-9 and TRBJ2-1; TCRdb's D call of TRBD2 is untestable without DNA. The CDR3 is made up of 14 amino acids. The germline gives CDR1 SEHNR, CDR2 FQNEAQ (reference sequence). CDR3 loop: CASSSGTSGTKQFF. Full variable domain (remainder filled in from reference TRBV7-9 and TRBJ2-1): DTGVSQNPRHKITKRGQNVTFRCDPISEHNRLYWYRQTLGQGPEFLTYFQNEAQLEKSRLLSDRFSAERPKGSFSTLEIQRTEQGDSAMYLCASSSGTSGTKQFFGPGTRLTVL.

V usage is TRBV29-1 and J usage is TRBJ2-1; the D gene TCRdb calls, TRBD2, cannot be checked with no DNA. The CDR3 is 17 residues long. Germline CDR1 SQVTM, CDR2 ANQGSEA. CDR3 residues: CSVEGLAGGYTWDEQFF.

This chain's CDR3 is CASSKKGGADTQYF. This chain connects TRBV21-1 to TRBJ2-3; TCRdb names TRBD2, which stays unverified in the absence of DNA. TRBV21-1 represents a pseudogene. The CDR3 consists of 14 residues.

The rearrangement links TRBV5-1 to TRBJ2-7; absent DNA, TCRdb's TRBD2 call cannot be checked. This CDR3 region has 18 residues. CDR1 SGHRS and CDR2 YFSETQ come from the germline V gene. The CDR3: CASSFRPGLAASRGEQYF.

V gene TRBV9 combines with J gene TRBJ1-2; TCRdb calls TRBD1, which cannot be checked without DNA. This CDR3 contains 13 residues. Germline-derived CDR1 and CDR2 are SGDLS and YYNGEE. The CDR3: CASSPGQSYGYTF.

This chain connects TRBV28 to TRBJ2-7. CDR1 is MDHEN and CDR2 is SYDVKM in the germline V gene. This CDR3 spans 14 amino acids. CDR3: CASSTLQVLYEQYF.

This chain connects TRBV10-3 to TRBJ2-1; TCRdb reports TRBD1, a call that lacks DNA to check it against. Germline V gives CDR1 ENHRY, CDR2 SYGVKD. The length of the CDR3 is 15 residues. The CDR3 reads CAIRATGGSYNEQFF.

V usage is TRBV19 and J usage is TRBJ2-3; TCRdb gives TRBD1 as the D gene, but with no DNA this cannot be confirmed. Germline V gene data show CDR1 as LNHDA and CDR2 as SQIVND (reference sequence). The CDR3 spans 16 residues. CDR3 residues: CASKIWGTSSTDTQYF.

The CDR3 sequence: CASSGSGDYEEQYF. The chain combines TRBV12-3 or TRBV12-4 with TRBJ2-7; TCRdb selects TRBD2, and the lack of DNA leaves this call unchecked. CDR3 size: 14 residues.

CDR3 sequence: CSVEAENTGELFF. The chain joins TRBV29-1 to TRBJ2-2. The CDR3 is 13 residues long. CDR1 and CDR2 (germline): SQVTM, ANQGSEA.

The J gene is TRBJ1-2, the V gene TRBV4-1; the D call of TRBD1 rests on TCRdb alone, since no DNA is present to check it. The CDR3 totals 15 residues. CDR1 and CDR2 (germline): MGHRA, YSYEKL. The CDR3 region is CASSQEDTDRYGYTF.

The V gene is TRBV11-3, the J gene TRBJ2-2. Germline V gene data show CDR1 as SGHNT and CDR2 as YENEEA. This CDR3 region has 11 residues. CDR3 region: CASSHQKELFF. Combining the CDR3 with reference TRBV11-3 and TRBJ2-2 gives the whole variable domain EAGVVQSPRYKIIEKKQPVAFWCNPISGHNTLYWYLQNLGQGPELLIRYENEEAVDDSQLPKDRFSAERLKGVDSTLKIQPAELGDSAVYLCASSHQKELFFGEGSRLTVL.

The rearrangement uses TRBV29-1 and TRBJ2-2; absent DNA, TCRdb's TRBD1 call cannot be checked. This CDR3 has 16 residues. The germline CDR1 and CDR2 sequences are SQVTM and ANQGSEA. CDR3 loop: CSVRGQGRANTGELFF.

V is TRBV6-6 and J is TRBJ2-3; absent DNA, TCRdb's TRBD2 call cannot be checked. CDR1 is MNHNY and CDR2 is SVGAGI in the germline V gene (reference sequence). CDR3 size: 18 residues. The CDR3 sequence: CASSYSTLQGGSTDTQYF.

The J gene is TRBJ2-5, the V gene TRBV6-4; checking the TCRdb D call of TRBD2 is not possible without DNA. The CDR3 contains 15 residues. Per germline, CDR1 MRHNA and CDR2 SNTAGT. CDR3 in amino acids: CASIPGLAEKETQYF.

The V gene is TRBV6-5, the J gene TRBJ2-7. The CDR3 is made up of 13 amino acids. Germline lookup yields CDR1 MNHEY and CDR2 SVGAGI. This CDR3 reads CASSYSPSYEQYF.

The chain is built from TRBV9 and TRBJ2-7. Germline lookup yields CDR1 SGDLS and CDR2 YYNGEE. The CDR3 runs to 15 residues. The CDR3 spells CASSVADGRPYEQYF.

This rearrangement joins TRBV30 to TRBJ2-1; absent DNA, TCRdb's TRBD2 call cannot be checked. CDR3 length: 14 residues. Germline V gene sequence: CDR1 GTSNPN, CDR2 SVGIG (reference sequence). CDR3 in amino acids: CAWSVTPLYNEQFF.